The clone carrying this TCR beta chain has just a few counts. Its cognate antigen is unknown. Under the authors' procedure: Counts of TCRs in each sample centred on a median of around 96,000 and extended from around 25,000 to 690,000. TCRdb passed the RACE reads through MiXCR, listing each CDR3 protein once. TCRdb, not the authors, supplied the V and J calls. The sample has approximately 68,000 distinct CDR3 sequences, 8.5% seen once. These data are taken from a study of human T cells and chemical hapten exposure. Study summary: Across samples, TCR yields varied, mostly owing to small differences in pooled library volumes. Study-level results: The count of PT1 expanded TCRs correlated positively with patch test score. After DPC sensitization, TCRs above 1 in 1000 frequency showed no change.

V was pared by 0 bases and J by 5 bases, with 7 bases between. This CDR3 has 14 residues. Looked up from germline, CDR1 is LNHNV and CDR2 is YYDKDF (reference sequence). Stated time point: patch test 2, 6 weeks after DPC sensitization. Treatment given: therapeutic diphenylcyclopropenone sensitization with weekly scalp DPC. V usage is TRBV15 and J usage is TRBJ2-2; D remains ambiguous. The TCR was taken from a woman aged 45-60 years with alopecia areata. Some clones in this sample may be carry-over from other donors' samples. Here the sequenced sample was whole blood, taken in connection with sensitization to the hapten diphenylcyclopropenone (DPC). Written as DNA, the CDR3 is TGTGCCACCAGCAGAGACGTGGGAACCGGGGAGCTGTTTTTT. It specifies CATSRDVGTGELFF.